The 13 T cell receptor beta chains listed next were all sequenced from one sample in a study of T-cell memory formation after mild COVID-19. Via MiXCR, TCRdb re-called the 5' RACE reads, giving one row per CDR3 protein. This table has over 60,000 distinct CDR3 sequences, 16% appearing once. Material for sequencing was PBMCs or a T cell subset sorted from them (not recorded which). The source is an adult woman who had mild COVID-19 (a few samples of this study predate the infection). Cell type and time point are not known.

The chain is built from TRBV4-1 and TRBJ2-7; D gene ambiguous. The CDR3 has 13 amino acids. Per the germline V gene, CDR1 is MGHRA and CDR2 is YSYEKL. Trimming left V 1 base short and J 6 bases short, with 10 bases between. DNA of the CDR3: TGCGCCAGCAGCCAAGCCCTCTCCAGCGAGCAGTACTTC. This gives the protein CASSQALSSEQYF.

This clonotype has a count of ten or more. The gene calls are TRBV4-1 and TRBJ2-7; 7 bases are shared with TRBD2. With 1 base clipped from V and 3 bases from J, the junction kept 3 bases outside the gene matches. Germline V gene data show CDR1 as MGHRA and CDR2 as YSYEKL. This CDR3 comprises 14 residues. In DNA, the CDR3 is TGCGCCAGCAGCCAAGTGGGGGGGGACTACGAGCAGTACTTC. Translating gives CASSQVGGDYEQYF.

A few counts support this clonotype. The genes are TRBV7-2 and TRBJ1-2; 9 bases map to TRBD1. The CDR3 is made up of 15 amino acids. Germline CDR1 SGHTA, CDR2 FQGNSA. V gave up 5 bases and J gave up 2 bases; unmatched junction bases: 6. CDR3 bases: TGTGCCAGCAGCCCCACACAGGGGGCGAACTATGGCTACACCTTC. Protein sequence: CASSPTQGANYGYTF.

V and J are TRBV7-2 and TRBJ2-2; D might be TRBD2 (5 bases). Germline V gene sequence: CDR1 SGHTA, CDR2 FQGNSA. The V gene lost 4 bases and the J gene lost 2 bases, with 14 bases spanning the gap. This CDR3 is 16 amino acids long. The DNA of the CDR3 is TGTGCCAGCAGCTCACCGGACTCGCTAAACACCGGGGAGCTGTTTTTT. It is translated as CASSSPDSLNTGELFF.

The V and J genes are TRBV29-1 and TRBJ2-5, with 15 bases that match TRBD2. Germline V gene sequence: CDR1 SQVTM, CDR2 ANQGSEA. This CDR3 comprises 14 residues. V shed 3 bases and J 7 bases; nucleotides not matched to a gene: 3. The CDR3: CSVEGLAGGGTQYF. The CDR3 DNA follows: TGCAGCGTTGAGGGACTAGCGGGAGGAGGGACCCAGTACTTC.

This clonotype was seen a few times. The rearrangement links TRBV27 to TRBJ2-7, with a tentative D call TRBD1 (7 bases). CDR3 size: 14 residues. V lost 5 bases and J 5 bases, leaving 16 bases between the germline ends. CDR1 is MNHEY and CDR2 is SMNVEV in the germline V gene (reference sequence). The CDR3 sequence is CASSPNDREDEQYF. The CDR3 region has the DNA TGTGCCAGCAGTCCTAATGACAGGGAGGACGAGCAGTACTTC.

This clonotype was recorded at least ten times. The CDR3 is CASSWTAGGITDTQYF. Written as DNA, the CDR3 is TGTGCCAGCAGCTGGACAGCGGGGGGGATCACAGATACGCAGTATTTT. The rearrangement links TRBV7-8 to TRBJ2-3, with 10 bases aligning to TRBD2. J gave up 2 bases and V 4 bases, and 6 bases lay outside the gene matches. This CDR3 contains 16 residues. The V gene's germline CDR1 is SGHVS and CDR2 FQNEAQ.

Only a few counts were recorded for this clonotype. The chain combines TRBV29-1 with TRBJ2-7; D is perhaps TRBD1 or TRBD2 (6 bases each). The V end was cut by 1 base, the J end by 3 bases, with 16 bases between. CDR1 is SQVTM, CDR2 ANQGSEA, per germline. CDR3 length equals 15 residues. The CDR3 DNA reads TGCAGCGTTGAAGCTGAGGGGGGTCCGAACTACGAGCAGTACTTC. It yields the protein CSVEAEGGPNYEQYF.

The V call is TRBV20-1, the J call TRBJ2-7; 10 bases line up with TRBD2. CDR1 and CDR2 from the germline V gene are DFQATT and SNEGSKA (reference sequence). The CDR3 loop spans 14 amino acids. V lost 3 bases and J lost 0; bases outside the gene matches: 2. The CDR3 sequence: CSASSSGSSYEQYF. The CDR3 DNA is TGCAGTGCTAGTTCTAGCGGGAGCTCCTACGAGCAGTACTTC.

This clonotype came up a few times. CDR3 nucleotide sequence: TGTGCCAGCAGAACACAGGGGTACGAGCAGTACTTC. It codes for CASRTQGYEQYF. This chain joins TRBV27 and TRBJ2-7, with TRBD1 matching over 7 bases. Per germline, CDR1 MNHEY and CDR2 SMNVEV (reference sequence). Trimming cost V 6 bases and J 4 bases; bases outside gene matches: 3. CDR3 length equals 12 residues.

The V call is TRBV2, the J call TRBJ2-1; D is perhaps TRBD2 (5 bases). V was shortened by 4 bases and J by 6 bases, with 16 bases between the two germline ends. This CDR3 region has 15 residues. Germline V gene data show CDR1 as SNHLY and CDR2 as FYNNEI. The CDR3 region has the DNA TGTGCCAGCAGTGTGTTTGTAGCAGAGGGCAATGAGCAGTTCTTC. Its translation: CASSVFVAEGNEQFF.

This clonotype was seen a handful of times. The chain uses TRBV20-1 and TRBJ1-5; the D gene is possibly TRBD1 (6 bases). The CDR3 length is 15 residues. The germline V gene encodes CDR1 DFQATT and CDR2 SNEGSKA (reference sequence). The ends were cut back, 2 bases at V and 8 bases at J, with 19 bases in the middle. The CDR3 DNA sequence: TGCAGTGCTAGACTGGGCAGGGGAGGAGCGAAGCCCCAGCATTTT. Amino acid sequence: CSARLGRGGAKPQHF.

The chain couples TRBV12-3 or TRBV12-4 to TRBJ2-3; D unresolved. This CDR3 contains 14 residues. Trimming shortened V by 3 bases and J by 3 bases, and 10 bases separated the two germline ends. The CDR3 bases are TGTGCCAGCAGTTTCGCGACTTGGACAGATACGCAGTATTTT. Its translation is CASSFATWTDTQYF.